This TCR beta chain was profiled in a study of response to subunit inactivated influenza vaccine. TCRdb re-called the RT-PCR reads through MiXCR, storing one row per CDR3 protein. The sample contains hundreds of thousands of distinct CDR3 sequences, 7.5% to 8.5% of which appear only once. A note on this clonotype: Its antigen remains unidentified.

Study outcomes and limitations: Few additional T cells are recruited per seasonal influenza vaccination, authors suggested.

The CDR3 consists of 17 residues. V lost 3 bases and J lost 0, with 12 bases in between. Germline V gene sequence: CDR1 KGHSH, CDR2 LQKENI. The starting material was PBMCs from blood, obtained around 25 months after vaccination. This rearrangement joins TRBV18 to TRBJ2-6; D might be TRBD1 (6 bases). This TCR was sampled from a man between 50 and 70 years old who received an inactivated influenza vaccine. The CDR3 DNA follows: TGTGCCAGCTCACCTCCCACAGGGAACTCTGGGGCCAACGTCCTGACTTTC. Protein: CASSPPTGNSGANVLTF.